This T cell receptor (beta chain) came from a study of cytomegalovirus exposure and HLA in healthy donors (dated by TCRdb to about 2017). Some background on the complete study: An earlier analysis of around 600 of the donors reported about 250 Gb of sequence data and 117 million unique TCR beta sequences from 190 million or so T cells. In the later analysis, no new phenotypic data were used to find candidate immune exposures; instead, reliance was placed on TCR beta sequences and their occurrence across donors. Along with the roughly 700-subject first cohort, a separate validation cohort of 120 different subjects was used. Of the roughly 410 genotyped donors, 75% to 85% were placed in the genetic ancestry cluster associated with self-reported Caucasian donors. About 300 gigabases of sequencing data and 75 million to 85 million unique TCR sequences made up an early release that covered approximately 620 HLA-typed donors. The study used immunosequencing to profile the T cell repertoires of around 600 subjects and linked those repertoires to cytomegalovirus serostatus. The number of donors typed differed by locus, with 629-630 for A, B, C, DRB1 and DQB1, more than 500 for DQA1, under 610 for DPA1, and approximately 470 for DPB1. Donor age, sex, ethnicity and CMV serostatus were compiled alongside the repertoire data. The aim of the study was to test whether cataloging public T cell receptors could identify signatures of past pathogen exposure. A later analysis re-analyzed previously published TCR beta repertoires from 666 donors and added high-resolution HLA genotyping to study TCR occurrence patterns. To predict cytomegalovirus infection status, the study brought together high-throughput TCR immunosequencing, statistical association of individual TCRs with disease status, and machine learning. An earlier analysis of 450 to 750 of the donors used high-throughput TCR beta sequencing to judge whether each TCR beta V gene segment behaved as functional or pseudogenic. HLA typing covered class I and class II loci at four-digit resolution. Every discovery cohort repertoire had been produced on one sequencing platform. Four to six DR-DQ haplotypes were handled as single units for association and clustering because linkage in the cohort was strong. A later genetic analysis took genome-wide SNP genotypes for about 55% of the 666 donors and used that subset as a discovery cohort. On average, around 200,000 unique TCR beta nucleotide sequences were sequenced per donor among about 400 genotyped donors of the cohort, with 15% to 20% of those sequences being non-productive.

Deletion took 3 bases off V and 6 bases off J, with a span of 16 bases between the germline ends. The germline V gene yields MGHDK for CDR1 and SYGVNS for CDR2. CDR3 length: 15 amino acids, cysteine to phenylalanine. This entry keeps only the CDR3 DNA: 45 bases, framed from base 1. Library generation was performed with the immunoSEQ multiplex PCR assay. For the multiplex PCR, a mixture combining 60 forward primers for TCR Vbeta segments and 13 reverse primers for TCR Jbeta segments was used. The CDR3 region of rearranged TCR beta genes was amplified from genomic DNA with a multiplex PCR assay. The Illumina HiSeq System was used to sequence the amplified TCR beta libraries as 87-base-pair reads. The original pipeline was this. A later analysis counted around 72 million unique TCR beta chains across the 650 to 700 repertoires, and some 12 million of these chains were shared by at least two donors. Raw reads were error-corrected and collapsed into unique sequences by a nearest-neighbor algorithm in which closely related sequences were merged to remove PCR and sequencing errors. CDR3 sequences were aligned to IMGT reference sequences to assign V, D and J gene segments. For a sequence to be retained, a match of at least six nucleotides to both a V gene segment and a J gene segment was required. Rearrangements were called productive when the CDR3 lacked stop codons and stayed in frame with V and J; all others were non-productive. CDR3 was defined according to IMGT convention as the region running from the second conserved V-encoded cysteine to the conserved J-encoded phenylalanine. Sequences without an unambiguous match to a single V gene segment were excluded from the earlier analysis of several hundred of the donors. In an earlier analysis of 587 of the donors, V segments were called functional above 56.7% productive rearrangements and were called segregating when the between-donor standard deviation exceeded 5%. To diagnose cytomegalovirus status from the catalog of TCR beta chain sequences, a statistical classification framework was built. V and J gene assignment, in a later analysis, came from comparing TCR nucleotide sequences with IMGT/GENE-DB human TR gene sequences. A later analysis assigned CDR3 sequences and most-parsimonious VDJ recombination scenarios with the TCRdist pipeline. In a later analysis, each TCR beta chain was defined by its CDR3 amino acid sequence together with its V-gene family, and reads without a unique V-gene family were excluded. A later analysis removed several hundred highly shared, low-generation-probability nucleotide sequences to deal with suspected cross-contamination and a sequencing artifact. A later analysis calculated a clonal expansion index for each public chain from normalized within-repertoire ranks of inferred template counts. In a later analysis, generation probabilities were computed with a VDJ recombination model fitted to out-of-frame rearrangements, and the resulting probabilities were checked against IGoR. Hypergeometric tests were used in a later analysis to score TCR-TCR, TCR-HLA and TCR-CMV co-occurrence, with a repertoire-size bias correction applied to the TCR pairs. In a later analysis, false discovery rates were estimated by permuting HLA or CMV assignments 20 times. In a later analysis, co-occurring TCRs were grouped using DBSCAN, and TCRdist sequence similarity was added for clustering within HLA-allele-positive subsets. Repertoires with fewer than 30,000 or more than 120,000 public chains, plus five repertoires with anomalous nucleotide sharing, were excluded from co-occurrence clustering. Not all clones reach the TCRdb copy of this immuneACCESS table, which keeps in-frame sequences only. Checked studies attribute under half of the gap to unresolved V genes and leave the rest unexplained. The D gene and trimming were derived from the DNA, and the V and J assignments and clone size from that table. The sample table contains about 140,000 clones; only one count was recorded for over 70% of them. 3% to 4% of the sample comes from the top ten.

General conclusions and limits of the study: The cohort was sequenced for TCR beta chains only, and without alpha or paired-chain data the features that could be detected were limited. In vitro tests confirmed that a few of the cytomegalovirus-associated TCR beta chains recognize cytomegalovirus antigens. According to a later analysis, most CMV-associated TCR beta chains appeared to be HLA-restricted, and the HLA associations seemed to be driven largely by CMV exposure. In a later genetic analysis, a missense DCLRE1C variant was associated with V-gene and J-gene trimming of TCR beta chains, and the association was replicated in an independent cohort. When HLA alleles, especially DR and DQ, strongly co-occurred, attributing TCR associations to individual alleles was difficult. Broadly in line with IMGT annotations, most TCR beta V segments showed up in productive rearrangements about 87% or about 30% of the time in an earlier analysis of 587 of the donors. While some public TCRs were present in many individuals, most TCR sequences turned up only very rarely across donors. Compared with equally common non-associated chains, HLA-associated TCR beta chains in a later analysis were more clonally expanded and had lower generation probabilities. According to the authors, the approach could potentially be generalized to other disease states and immunological phenotypes. A further reported finding was that TCR beta sequences accurately predicted the HLA-A and HLA-B alleles for most subjects in the first cohort. A cluster of highly shared sequence variants was judged likely to represent a technical artifact of the sequencing pipeline. According to a later analysis, TCR association rates differed among HLA loci, with DRB1 alleles showing the most associated TCRs and HLA-C alleles showing the fewest. In both the original and validation cohorts, the classifier was reported to diagnose cytomegalovirus status with high specificity and sensitivity. Correlated functional status among segregating V segments might reflect linkage disequilibrium, but an unknown experimental factor could not be ruled out. In a later analysis, 15,000 to 20,000 TCR beta sequences were associated with specific HLA alleles at a false discovery rate of 0.05. In a later genetic analysis, fewer N-insertions in productive TCRs were reported among donors in an Asian-associated ancestry cluster than the roughly 640-donor mean. The study listed approximately 150 TCR beta chains as associated with cytomegalovirus. Because some donors lacked HLA typing at each locus, the association tests relied only on the typed subset. According to a later analysis, parvovirus B19, influenza, CMV and Epstein-Barr virus appeared linked to several top co-occurrence clusters. Some IMGT-functional V segments, including TRBV6-2 and TRBV6-3, could not be told apart with the 87-base-pair reads, so those segments were excluded. The presence/absence analyses assumed that sequencing depth was roughly uniform across donors, and that assumption may not be true. Immune exposure information for the cohort was limited to CMV serostatus. About 17 rarely observed V segments, including chromosome 9 orphons, were excluded from the earlier analysis of about 600 of the donors because counts were too low.

Note on this clone: Its target antigen remains unknown. Per-base qualities were not stored, and no clone one base away is much larger.

The cohort comprised 670 or so healthy bone marrow donors. At the time of sampling, every cohort member was nominally healthy, though immune exposures that went unrecorded were likely present. The donor was CMV seronegative and belonged to the group of over 350 seronegative cohort members. A peripheral blood sample was provided by each donor, and peripheral blood mononuclear cells were used for TCR beta sequencing. Genomic DNA was extracted from the blood cell samples with the Qiagen DNeasy Blood Extraction Kit. The sequenced sample was PBMCs. The source of this sequence is a male donor in good health and CMV-seronegative. The chain is encoded by TRBV25-1 joined to TRBJ2-3; 6 matching bases give a weak D call of TRBD2. Read as DNA, the sequence is TGTGCCAGCAGTGACGGGGGACCGTTAGTGGATACGCAGTATTTT. The translation is CASSDGGPLVDTQYF.